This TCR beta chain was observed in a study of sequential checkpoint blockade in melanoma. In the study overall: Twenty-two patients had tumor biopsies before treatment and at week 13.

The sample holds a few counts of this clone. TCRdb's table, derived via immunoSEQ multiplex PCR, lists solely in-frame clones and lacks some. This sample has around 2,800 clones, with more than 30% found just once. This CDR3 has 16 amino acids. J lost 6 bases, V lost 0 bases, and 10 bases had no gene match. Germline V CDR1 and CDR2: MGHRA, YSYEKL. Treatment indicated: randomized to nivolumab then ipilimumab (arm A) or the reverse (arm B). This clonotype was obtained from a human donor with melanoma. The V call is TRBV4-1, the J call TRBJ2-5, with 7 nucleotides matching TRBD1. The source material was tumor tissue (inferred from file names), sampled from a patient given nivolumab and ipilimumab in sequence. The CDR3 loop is CASSQDGTAFKQTQYF. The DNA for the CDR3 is TGCGCCAGCAGCCAAGATGGGACAGCCTTCAAACAGACCCAGTACTTC.